The rows below give T cell receptor beta chains drawn from one sample of a study of Ad26.COV2.S vaccination and SARS-CoV-2 variants. TCRdb's table, derived via immunoSEQ multiplex PCR, lists solely in-frame clones and lacks some. The sample lists about 87,000 clones, less than 85% occurring once. The material was peripheral blood, obtained after recovery from COVID-19. All receptors come from a human donor who had recovered from COVID-19. CDR3s include the opening cysteine and the closing phenylalanine or tryptophan. The D gene is left open where the match is weak. Rows may omit the clone size; those that give it use once, few, many or a size class.

once,TRBV28,TRBJ2-1,.,TGTGCCAGCAGTTCCGATCTTCCGGGGGACCGAAATGAGCAGTTCTTC,CASSSDLPGDRNEQFF
.,TRBV7-2,TRBJ2-1,TRBD2,TGTGCCAGCAGCTTAGTCAGCGGGAGCCGTCACAATGAGCAGTTCTTC,CASSLVSGSRHNEQFF
.,TRBV15,TRBJ2-1,TRBD1,TGTGCCACAGGAACAGGGGGCTCTTACAATGAGCAGTTCTTC,CATGTGGSYNEQFF
once,TRBV5-5,TRBJ2-7,.,TGTGCCAGCAGCTTGGGGGCGGCCAGGGAGTACGAGCAGTACTTC,CASSLGAAREYEQYF
.,TRBV9,TRBJ1-3,.,TGTGCCAGCAGCGCCCTAACAAGACTCGCCCCACGCTCTGGAAACACCATATATTTT,CASSALTRLAPRSGNTIYF
.,TRBV11-3,TRBJ1-1,.,TGTGCCAGCAGCTTAAGGGGTCTTTGGGGGAGAGTGAACACTGAAGCTTTCTTT,CASSLRGLWGRVNTEAFF
.,TRBV15,TRBJ2-7,TRBD1,TGTGCCACCAGCAGAGGGGACAGCTTTAGCTCCTACGAGCAGTACTTC,CATSRGDSFSSYEQYF
.,TRBV7-6,TRBJ2-1,.,TGTGCCAGCAGCTTAGCGAAGACATTATACAATGAGCAGTTCTTC,CASSLAKTLYNEQFF
few,TRBV2,TRBJ1-2,TRBD1,TGTGCCAGCAGAGTAGCCCGGGACAGACGAATGGACTATGGCTACACCTTC,CASRVARDRRMDYGYTF
.,TRBV9,TRBJ2-5,TRBD2,TGTGCCAGCAGCGGGGGACAGGTCGTTAGCGGGAGGTTTGAGACCCAGTACTTC,CASSGGQVVSGRFETQYF
.,TRBV12-3/TRBV12-4,TRBJ2-2,.,TGTGCCAGCAGTTTACACACCGGGGAGCTGTTTTTT,CASSLHTGELFF
few,TRBV28,TRBJ1-1,TRBD1,TGTGCCAGCAGACCGACAGGGGCGAACACTGAAGCTTTCTTT,CASRPTGANTEAFF
.,TRBV10-2,TRBJ1-1,.,TGCGCCAGCAGTACCAGGGGTCACACTGAAGCTTTCTTT,CASSTRGHTEAFF
once,TRBV3-1/TRBV3-2,TRBJ1-2,.,TGTGCCAGCAGCCTCAGGGGAAGGGGGTATGGCTACACCTTC,CASSLRGRGYGYTF
.,TRBV6-2/TRBV6-3,TRBJ2-5,.,TGTGCCAGCAGTTTCGATTACCAAGAGACCCAGTACTTC,CASSFDYQETQYF
.,TRBV19,TRBJ2-2,.,TGTGCCAGTAGTGGGCCCAGGGACTCCACCGGGGAGCTGTTTTTT,CASSGPRDSTGELFF
once,TRBV5-4,TRBJ2-2,TRBD2,TGTGCCAGCAGTCGTATAGCGGGATCGCCCGGGGAGCTGTTTTTT,CASSRIAGSPGELFF
.,TRBV27,TRBJ2-2,.,TGTGCCAGCACTCCGAGAAGGGGTGGGGAGCTGTTTTTT,CASTPRRGGELFF
.,TRBV7-9,TRBJ2-1,.,TGTGCCAGCAGCCTAGGTCGAGGGAGTAATGAGCAGTTCTTC,CASSLGRGSNEQFF
.,TRBV19,TRBJ1-2,.,TGTGCCAGTAGTCGGAGAGAGTCCTTCTATGGCTACACCTTC,CASSRRESFYGYTF
.,TRBV5-1,TRBJ2-2,.,TGCGCCAGCAGCGGTATGGGGGGAACCGGGGAGCTGTTTTTT,CASSGMGGTGELFF
.,TRBV28,TRBJ2-7,.,TGTGCCAGCAGTTCAGTACTAGCTTCCTACGAGCAGTACTTC,CASSSVLASYEQYF